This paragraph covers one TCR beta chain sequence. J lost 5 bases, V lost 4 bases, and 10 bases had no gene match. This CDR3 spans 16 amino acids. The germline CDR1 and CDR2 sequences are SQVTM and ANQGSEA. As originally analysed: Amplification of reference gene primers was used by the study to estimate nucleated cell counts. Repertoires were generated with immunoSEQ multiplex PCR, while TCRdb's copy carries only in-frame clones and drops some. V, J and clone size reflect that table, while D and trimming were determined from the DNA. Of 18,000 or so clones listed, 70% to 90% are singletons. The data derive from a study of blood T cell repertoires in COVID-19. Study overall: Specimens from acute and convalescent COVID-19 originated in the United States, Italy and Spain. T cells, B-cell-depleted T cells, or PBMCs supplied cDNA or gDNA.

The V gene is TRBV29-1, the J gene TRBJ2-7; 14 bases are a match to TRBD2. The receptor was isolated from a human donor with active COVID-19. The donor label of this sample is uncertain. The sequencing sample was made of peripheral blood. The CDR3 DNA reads TGCAGCGTTGCCGAGAGACTAGCGGGAGGGCCAAACGAGCAGTACTTC. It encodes CSVAERLAGGPNEQYF.